The 26 T cell receptor beta chains in this list originate from one sample, sequenced in a study of blood T cell repertoires in COVID-19. Some clones are missing from TCRdb's copy, which holds only in-frame ones; the method was immunoSEQ multiplex PCR. The data contain about 180,000 clones, roughly 88% of them seen just once; the ten biggest clones take up roughly 9%. The sample consisted of PBMCs or T cells enriched from blood (not recorded which). These receptor sequences come from a woman younger than 35 who had recovered from COVID-19.

The rearrangement joins TRBV7-2 to TRBJ1-4; 7 nucleotides align to TRBD1. Germline V lookup: CDR1 SGHTA, CDR2 FQGNSA. The CDR3 consists of 14 residues. V shed 5 bases and J 8 bases; nucleotides not matched to a gene: 8. The CDR3 region is CASSQQTGTEKLFF. In DNA form, the CDR3 reads TGTGCCAGCAGCCAACAGACAGGGACAGAAAAACTGTTTTTT.

This rearrangement joins TRBV4-1 to TRBJ2-6; 8 nucleotides align to TRBD1. This CDR3 contains 18 residues. From germline, CDR1 is MGHRA and CDR2 YSYEKL. V lost 5 bases and J lost 0; bases outside the gene matches: 9. The CDR3 region is CASSERTGFTSGANVLTF. The CDR3 region has the DNA TGCGCCAGCAGCGAGAGGACAGGGTTCACCTCTGGGGCCAACGTCCTGACTTTC.

The V call is TRBV28, the J call TRBJ2-3; 8 bases agree with TRBD2. Germline V CDR1 and CDR2: MDHEN, SYDVKM. Trimming cost V 4 bases and J 2 bases; bases outside gene matches: 8. This CDR3 comprises 16 residues. The CDR3 loop reads CASSSRVAGPTDTQYF. The CDR3 DNA is TGTGCCAGCAGTTCCCGGGTAGCGGGACCCACAGATACGCAGTATTTT.

V usage is TRBV20-1 and J usage is TRBJ1-4; D not resolved. This CDR3 contains 11 residues. The germline V and J ends were trimmed by 7 bases and 6 bases, with 9 bases remaining between them. Germline lookup yields CDR1 DFQATT and CDR2 SNEGSKA (reference sequence). The CDR3 here is CSVEYDEKLFF. In DNA form, the CDR3 reads TGCAGTGTGGAGTATGATGAAAAACTGTTTTTT.

V and J are TRBV9 and TRBJ1-3, with D uncertain. The CDR3 is 13 residues long. Germline V gives CDR1 SGDLS, CDR2 YYNGEE. V gave up 0 bases and J gave up 3 bases, with 4 bases separating them. The CDR3 loop reads CASSVGSGNTIYF. CDR3 DNA: TGTGCCAGCAGCGTAGGCAGTGGAAACACCATATATTTT.

The chain uses TRBV6-2 or TRBV6-3 and TRBJ2-1; 9 nucleotides line up with TRBD2. CDR3 size: 14 residues. The V and J ends lost 4 bases and 8 bases, in that order; junction bases with no gene match: 6. Looked up from germline, CDR1 is MNHEY and CDR2 is SVGEGT. CDR3 loop: CASSSGGGADEQFF. In DNA form, the CDR3 reads TGTGCCAGCAGTTCGGGCGGGGGGGCCGATGAGCAGTTCTTC.

This chain links TRBV6-6 with TRBJ2-6, with 7 bases matching TRBD2. The junction had 10 bases not matched to a gene; V was cut back by 10 bases and J by 4 bases. Germline V gene lookup returns CDR1 MNHNY and CDR2 SVGAGI (reference sequence). The CDR3 extends over 15 amino acids. In DNA, the CDR3 is TGTGCCATGCAGCGGGACTGGGGCGGGGCCAACGTCCTGACTTTC. Translating it yields CAMQRDWGGANVLTF.

The CDR3 DNA reads as TGTGCCAGCAGCCACGCACAGGGTAATGAGCAGTTCTTC. Translated: CASSHAQGNEQFF. The chain has TRBV12-3 or TRBV12-4 and TRBJ2-1; possibly TRBD1 for D (6 bases). The CDR3 length is 13 residues. Trimming left V 6 bases short and J 7 bases short, with 13 bases between.

This clone was observed a handful of times. The genes are TRBV19 and TRBJ1-1, with D possibly TRBD1 on 6 matching bases. This CDR3 comprises 13 residues. The V gene's germline CDR1 is LNHDA and CDR2 SQIVND (reference sequence). V dropped 3 bases and J dropped 4 bases, with 9 bases sitting between them. The CDR3 region has the DNA TGTGCCAGTAGTATGGCCAGGGGCACTGAAGCTTTCTTT. Amino acid sequence: CASSMARGTEAFF. The full variable domain, completed using reference TRBV19 and TRBJ1-1, is DGGITQSPKYLFRKEGQNVTLSCEQNLNHDAMYWYRQDPGQGLRLIYYSQIVNDFQKGDIAEGYSVSREKKESFPLTVTSAQKNPTAFYLCASSMARGTEAFFGQGTRLTVV.

This clone has just a few counts. This sequence joins TRBV12-3 or TRBV12-4 and TRBJ2-7, with D unresolved. V was shortened by 6 bases and J by 3 bases, with 12 bases between the two germline ends. This CDR3 has 13 amino acids. CDR3: CASRPLDSYEQYF. The CDR3 coding sequence is TGTGCCAGCAGACCCCTCGATAGCTACGAGCAGTACTTC.

The chain joins TRBV28 to TRBJ1-5, with 7 bases lining up with TRBD1. Unmatched junction bases numbered 8, after V lost 5 bases and J lost 1 base. The germline V gene encodes CDR1 MDHEN and CDR2 SYDVKM. The CDR3 contains 16 residues. The CDR3 coding sequence is TGTGCCAGCAGTACCGACAGGGTAGGGAGCAATCAGCCCCAGCATTTT. Protein sequence: CASSTDRVGSNQPQHF.

The genes are TRBV15 and TRBJ1-1, with 10 bases lining up with TRBD1. This CDR3 has 13 amino acids. Germline CDR1 LNHNV, CDR2 YYDKDF (reference sequence). Trimming cost V 6 bases and J 7 bases; bases outside gene matches: 5. The CDR3 spells CATRNRTGGEAFF. The CDR3 DNA follows: TGTGCCACCAGAAACAGGACAGGGGGTGAAGCTTTCTTT.

This chain connects TRBV5-5 to TRBJ2-5; 12 bases are a match to TRBD2. From germline, CDR1 is SGHKS and CDR2 YYEKEE (reference sequence). The CDR3 runs 18 residues. With V trimmed by 0 bases and J by 5 bases, 11 bases remained unmatched. The CDR3 protein is CASSLVGELAGGVETQYF. CDR3 DNA sequence: TGTGCCAGCAGCTTGGTAGGGGAACTAGCGGGGGGAGTGGAGACCCAGTACTTC.

This clone appeared a single time. The rearrangement links TRBV27 to TRBJ2-3; 10 bases agree with TRBD2. With V trimmed by 2 bases and J by 4 bases, 6 bases remained unmatched. Germline-derived CDR1 and CDR2 are MNHEY and SMNVEV (reference sequence). This CDR3 region has 16 residues. CDR3 region: CASSLTLAGVPDTQYF. CDR3 nucleotides: TGTGCCAGCAGTTTAACGCTAGCGGGGGTCCCAGATACGCAGTATTTT.

The chain is built from TRBV27 and TRBJ1-1; tentatively, D is TRBD1 (5 bases). CDR3 size: 13 residues. Trimming stripped 5 bases from V and 1 base from J, with 8 bases between. Looked up from germline, CDR1 is MNHEY and CDR2 is SMNVEV (reference sequence). The CDR3 sequence is CASSPTGNTEAFF. The CDR3 nucleotides read TGTGCCAGCAGTCCCACAGGGAACACTGAAGCTTTCTTT.

The V call is TRBV13, the J call TRBJ2-7; D gene ambiguous. In germline, CDR1 is PRHDT, CDR2 FYEKMQ (reference sequence). The CDR3 spans 15 residues. Trimming shortened V by 5 bases and J by 2 bases, and 16 bases separated the two germline ends. Written as DNA, the CDR3 is TGTGCCAGCAGCGATTACCGATTAGATACCTACGAGCAGTACTTC. Protein: CASSDYRLDTYEQYF.

Turning to this clone: The same CDR3 can be traced to other DNA sequences in this sample. The V call is TRBV7-8, the J call TRBJ1-2; TRBD1 agrees at 8 bases. CDR1 and CDR2 (germline): SGHVS, FQNEAQ. This CDR3 is built from 15 residues. The trim removed 1 base at V and 3 bases at J, leaving 4 bases unmatched. CDR3 in DNA: TGTGCCAGCAGCTTAGACCCACAGGGGGACTATGGCTACACCTTC. Its protein is CASSLDPQGDYGYTF.

As regards this clone: One junction end does not reproduce the germline sequence, and a read error may be involved. The chain is built from TRBV14 and TRBJ2-1; TRBD2 agrees at 8 bases. There are 14 residues in the CDR3. Germline CDR1 SGHDN, CDR2 FVKESK. The DNA of the CDR3 is TGTGCCAGCAGTCAAGTCGGGGGGGCGTTTCGGCAGTTCTTC. It yields the protein CASSQVGGAFRQFF.

CDR3: CASSSNLHQETQYF. In DNA form, the CDR3 reads TGTGCCAGCAGTTCAAACCTACACCAAGAGACCCAGTACTTC. The rearrangement joins TRBV27 to TRBJ2-5; no clear D gene. From germline, CDR1 is MNHEY and CDR2 SMNVEV (reference sequence). Trimming pared 4 bases from V and 0 bases from J, leaving 9 bases between. The CDR3 sequence is 14 residues long.

The table lists this clone with a count of one. The chain links TRBV7-2 to TRBJ2-7; 8 bases line up with TRBD2. Looked up from germline, CDR1 is SGHTA and CDR2 is FQGNSA. The CDR3 contains 15 residues. V was pared by 2 bases and J by 7 bases, with 10 bases of the junction left unmatched. This CDR3 is CASSLNAGGRGEQYF. The CDR3 nucleotides read TGTGCCAGCAGCTTAAACGCGGGGGGCCGGGGTGAGCAGTACTTC.

The CDR3 is CATRGGGNTEAFF. The CDR3 DNA sequence: TGTGCCACCAGGGGCGGGGGGAACACTGAAGCTTTCTTT. This chain uses TRBV19 with TRBJ1-1; TRBD1 might be the D (6 bases). The CDR3 length is 13 residues. Trimming removed 10 bases from V and 1 base from J, with 13 bases in between. Germline CDR1 LNHDA, CDR2 SQIVND (reference sequence). Full variable domain (outside the CDR3, taken from reference TRBV19 and TRBJ1-1): DGGITQSPKYLFRKEGQNVTLSCEQNLNHDAMYWYRQDPGQGLRLIYYSQIVNDFQKGDIAEGYSVSREKKESFPLTVTSAQKNPTAFYLCATRGGGNTEAFFGQGTRLTVV.

This clone has a handful of counts. V and J are TRBV5-1 and TRBJ2-2; perhaps TRBD1 as D (6 bases). In germline, CDR1 is SGHRS, CDR2 YFSETQ. V was trimmed by 6 bases and J by 5 bases, leaving 14 bases between them. This CDR3 region has 14 residues. The CDR3 here is CASTNTGSTGELFF. The CDR3 region has the DNA TGCGCCAGCACGAATACAGGGTCAACCGGGGAGCTGTTTTTT.

This rearrangement joins TRBV5-5 to TRBJ2-3, with TRBD1 identical over 9 bases. J lost 5 bases, V lost 3 bases, and 4 bases had no gene match. CDR1 and CDR2 (germline): SGHKS, YYEKEE (reference sequence). This CDR3 comprises 14 residues. In nucleotides, the CDR3 is TGTGCCAGCAGCTGGGGGACAGGGCAAGATACGCAGTATTTT. It codes for CASSWGTGQDTQYF.

This clone was counted once. The rearrangement links TRBV6-5 to TRBJ1-2, with 7 bases fitting TRBD1. The CDR3 runs 15 residues. Germline CDR1 MNHEY, CDR2 SVGAGI. V lost 7 bases and J lost 0; bases outside the gene matches: 8. CDR3 in DNA: TGTGCCAGCATTATCCGGGACAGTTCTAACTATGGCTACACCTTC. Its translation: CASIIRDSSNYGYTF.

The V call is TRBV19, the J call TRBJ1-5; TRBD1 matches 8 bases. The CDR3 runs to 15 residues. The V gene end was trimmed by 6 bases and the J gene end by 6 bases; junction bases not matched to a gene: 10. In germline, CDR1 is LNHDA, CDR2 SQIVND (reference sequence). As DNA, the CDR3 is TGTGCCAGTAGCCGTTCGGGACAGGCAGTTCAGCCCCAGCATTTT. It yields the protein CASSRSGQAVQPQHF. Full variable domain (rest looked up from reference TRBV19 and TRBJ1-5): DGGITQSPKYLFRKEGQNVTLSCEQNLNHDAMYWYRQDPGQGLRLIYYSQIVNDFQKGDIAEGYSVSREKKESFPLTVTSAQKNPTAFYLCASSRSGQAVQPQHFGDGTRLSIL.

This clone was counted once. The chain is built from TRBV9 and TRBJ2-1; no definite D call. V dropped 4 bases and J dropped 5 bases, with 13 bases sitting between them. There are 14 residues in the CDR3. CDR1 and CDR2 (germline): SGDLS, YYNGEE. The CDR3 bases are TGTGCCAGCAGCTCCCAGACTGGAAACAATGAGCAGTTCTTC. As protein: CASSSQTGNNEQFF.